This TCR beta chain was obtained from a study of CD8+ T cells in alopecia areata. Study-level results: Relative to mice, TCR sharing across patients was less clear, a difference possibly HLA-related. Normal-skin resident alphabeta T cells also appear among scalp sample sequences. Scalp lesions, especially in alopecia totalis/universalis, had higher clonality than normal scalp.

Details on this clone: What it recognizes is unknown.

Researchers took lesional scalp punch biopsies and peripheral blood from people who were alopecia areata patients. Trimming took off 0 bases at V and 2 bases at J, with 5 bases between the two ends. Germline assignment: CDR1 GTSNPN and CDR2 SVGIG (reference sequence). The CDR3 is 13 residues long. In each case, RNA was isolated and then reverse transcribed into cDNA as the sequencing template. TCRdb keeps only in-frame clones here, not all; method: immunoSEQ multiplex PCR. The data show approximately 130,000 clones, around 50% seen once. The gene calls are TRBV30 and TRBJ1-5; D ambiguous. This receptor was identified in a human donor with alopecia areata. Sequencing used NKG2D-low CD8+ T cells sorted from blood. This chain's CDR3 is CAWSVIGNQPQHF. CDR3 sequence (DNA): TGTGCCTGGAGTGTAATTGGCAATCAGCCCCAGCATTTT.